These T cell receptor beta chains were read from a single sample in a study of HIV-infected children after antiretroviral therapy interruption. TCRdb analysed the 3' RACE reads with MiXCR anew, one entry per CDR3 protein. The sample contains about 89,000 distinct CDR3 sequences, 6.9% of which appear only once. The sequencing used CD45RA+ CD4+ T cells from PBMCs, pooled from several time points, collected from a donor given antiretroviral therapy, either interrupted or continuous. All receptors derive from a pool of human donors with HIV. Each CDR3 is given with its conserved first and last residue. Fields, in order: clone size, J gene, D gene, V gene, CDR3 DNA, CDR3 protein. A D gene is named only where the DNA matches it firmly. The size of a clone is reported for some rows only, either as once, few or many, or as a class for expanded clones.

many,TRBJ2-7,TRBD1,TRBV3-1,TGTGCCAGCAGCCCCCGGGACAGGGGGGGAGGCGAGCAGTACTTC,CASSPRDRGGGEQYF
few,TRBJ2-1,TRBD2,TRBV5-1,TGCGCCAGCAGCTCACCTAGCGGGGGGTCTAGCTCCTACAATGAGCAGTTCTTC,CASSSPSGGSSSYNEQFF
-,TRBJ2-1,-,TRBV20-1,TGCAGTGCTAGAGTTGCTACCCCGAGCTCCTACAATGAGCAGTTCTTC,CSARVATPSSYNEQFF
few,TRBJ1-2,-,TRBV6-6,TGTGCCAGCACCGGGGCGCGCGGCTACACCTTC,CASTGARGYTF
-,TRBJ1-2,-,TRBV12-3/TRBV12-4,TGTGCCAGCAGTTTATTGGGGGCTCGATATGGCTACACCTTC,CASSLLGARYGYTF
many,TRBJ2-1,TRBD2,TRBV5-1,TGCGCCAGCAGCTTGGAACTAGCGGGGTACAATGAGCAGTTCTTC,CASSLELAGYNEQFF
many,TRBJ2-7,-,TRBV11-3,TGTGCCAGCAGCTTGTATGCAGGTCGGGAGCAGTACTTC,CASSLYAGREQYF
few,TRBJ1-2,-,TRBV11-2,TGTGCCAGCAGCTTAGATCGGGCCGTAGCTAACTATGGCTACACCTTC,CASSLDRAVANYGYTF
-,TRBJ1-2,-,TRBV19,TGTGCCAGCAGTGTTATACAGGAGTATGGCTACACCTTC,CASSVIQEYGYTF
-,TRBJ2-1,TRBD1,TRBV3-1,TGTGCCAGCAGCCAAGGAGGCGGACAGGGCTACACGTGGGAGCAGTTCTTC,CASSQGGGQGYTWEQFF
many,TRBJ1-1,-,TRBV6-5,TGTGCCAGCAGTTACACAGCCACGTTGACAGATCAAGCTTTCTTT,CASSYTATLTDQAFF
few,TRBJ1-1,TRBD1,TRBV12-3/TRBV12-4,TGTGCCAGCAGTTTGACAGGGATGAACACTGAAGCTTTCTTT,CASSLTGMNTEAFF
many,TRBJ1-2,-,TRBV7-2,TGTGCCAGCAGCCCAATATACTATGGCTACACCTTC,CASSPIYYGYTF
-,TRBJ1-5,TRBD1,TRBV23-1,TGCGCCAGCACCCCCCGGACAGGGGGTCAGCCCCAGCATTTT,CASTPRTGGQPQHF
-,TRBJ2-7,-,TRBV6-6,TGTGCCAGCTCGGTGCAGGGTAACGAGCAGTACTTC,CASSVQGNEQYF
many,TRBJ2-3,-,TRBV7-9,TGTGCCAGCAGCTTTTCGACTCGATACACAGATACGCAGTATTTT,CASSFSTRYTDTQYF
-,TRBJ1-2,TRBD1,TRBV5-1,TGCGCCAGCAGCTTCGGAGGGGGCGCCTATGGCTACACCTTC,CASSFGGGAYGYTF
many,TRBJ2-6,TRBD1,TRBV7-2,TGTGCCAGCAGCACAAAGGGACAGACCTTCTCTGGGGCCAACGTCCTGACTTTC,CASSTKGQTFSGANVLTF
many,TRBJ1-1,TRBD1,TRBV10-2,TGCGCCAGCAGGGACAGGGGGGGAACTGAAGCTTTCTTT,CASRDRGGTEAFF
-,TRBJ2-1,TRBD1,TRBV28,TGTGCCAGCAGCACCCTCAACCGGGACAGGGTCAACAATGAGCAGTTCTTC,CASSTLNRDRVNNEQFF
few,TRBJ1-5,TRBD1,TRBV19,TGTGCCAGTAGTATCTCGAGACAGGGGGGGGATCAGCCCCAGCATTTT,CASSISRQGGDQPQHF
many,TRBJ1-2,-,TRBV2,TGTGCCAGCAGTGAGTCGGACCCCGGCTATGGCTACACCTTC,CASSESDPGYGYTF
many,TRBJ2-7,TRBD2,TRBV12-5,TGTGCTAGTGGTTTGGTCGTACAGGGAACTAGCGGGATCGAGCAGTACTTC,CASGLVVQGTSGIEQYF
few,TRBJ2-1,-,TRBV6-7,TGTGCCAGCAGGCCCACGGACAGTCGCAATGAGCAGTTCTTC,CASRPTDSRNEQFF
many,TRBJ1-2,TRBD1,TRBV2,TGTGCCAGCAGCCATCCGGGACAGGCAAACTCCGACTACACCTTC,CASSHPGQANSDYTF
few,TRBJ1-1,-,TRBV29-1,TGCAGCGTGTCTCTGACAGAGAACACTGAAGCTTTCTTT,CSVSLTENTEAFF
-,TRBJ1-5,-,TRBV24-1,TGTGCCACCAGTGGGAGTGGACCTTTTAGCAATCAGCCCCAGCATTTT,CATSGSGPFSNQPQHF
many,TRBJ1-1,TRBD1,TRBV19,TGTGCCAGTAGTAGATACAGGGGAAGGACTGAAGCTTTCTTT,CASSRYRGRTEAFF
many,TRBJ2-5,TRBD1,TRBV7-9,TGTGCCAGCATCGGGGACAGGGGGCGTGGAGAGACCCAGTACTTC,CASIGDRGRGETQYF
many,TRBJ1-5,-,TRBV12-3/TRBV12-4,TGTGCCAGCAGTTTAGAGAATAGTCAGCCCCAGCATTTT,CASSLENSQPQHF
many,TRBJ2-7,-,TRBV30,TGTGCCTGGAGTGTACCCCCAGACCGCCACGAGCAGTACTTC,CAWSVPPDRHEQYF
many,TRBJ2-2,-,TRBV6-5,TGTGCCAGCAGTCAACAGACCGGCAGAGGGGAGCTGTTTTTT,CASSQQTGRGELFF
many,TRBJ1-5,TRBD1,TRBV15,TGTGCCACCAGCAGGGGTTCCGACAGGGCAAGGCCCCAGCATTTT,CATSRGSDRARPQHF
many,TRBJ1-1,-,TRBV19,TGTGCCAGTATTGGGGGAATGGTGAACACTGAAGCTTTCTTT,CASIGGMVNTEAFF
many,TRBJ2-5,-,TRBV12-3/TRBV12-4,TGTGCCAGCAGTTTAGCGGGGGGCACGGAGACCCAGTACTTC,CASSLAGGTETQYF
many,TRBJ2-2,-,TRBV7-2,TGTGCCAGCAGCTTCCGACAGGCGAACACCGGGGAGCTGTTTTTT,CASSFRQANTGELFF
-,TRBJ1-5,-,TRBV7-3,TGTGCCAGCAGTTTGGACGGGGGAGAGCCCCAGCATTTT,CASSLDGGEPQHF
many,TRBJ1-5,-,TRBV6-5,TGTGCCAGCAGTTACAGGGGCAATCAGCCCCAGCATTTT,CASSYRGNQPQHF
many,TRBJ2-5,TRBD2,TRBV20-1,TGCAGTGCTTGGACTAGCGCAATCCAAGAGACCCAGTACTTC,CSAWTSAIQETQYF
many,TRBJ2-3,-,TRBV2,TGTGCCAGCACCGACACAGATACGCAGTATTTT,CASTDTDTQYF
-,TRBJ2-7,TRBD1,TRBV23-1,TGCTCCAGCAGTCATCCGGGACAGACATATGAACAGTACTTC,CSSSHPGQTYEQYF